The 10 T cell receptor beta chains below all came from one sample that was sequenced in a study of cytotoxic CD8 clonotypes in ibrutinib-treated CLL. This table comes from immunoSEQ multiplex PCR, and its TCRdb copy is limited to in-frame clones, with some not included. This table holds about 140,000 clones, around 93% found once. Material: PBMCs, obtained after 12 months of ibrutinib treatment. The receptors stem from a human donor with chronic lymphocytic leukemia.

J is TRBJ2-7 and V is TRBV27; TRBD2 might be the D (5 bases). The CDR3 loop spans 13 amino acids. Looked up from germline, CDR1 is MNHEY and CDR2 is SMNVEV (reference sequence). Trimming shortened V by 3 bases and J by 4 bases, and 10 bases separated the two germline ends. The CDR3 here is CASSFAERYEQYF. In DNA form, the CDR3 reads TGTGCCAGCAGTTTCGCAGAGCGGTACGAGCAGTACTTC.

The rearrangement joins TRBV19 to TRBJ2-2; 7 bases align to TRBD2. The length of the CDR3 is 15 residues. Germline V gene data show CDR1 as LNHDA and CDR2 as SQIVND (reference sequence). V lost 1 base and J lost 4; bases outside the gene matches: 3. CDR3 loop: CASSIGGLFTGELFF. In DNA form, the CDR3 reads TGTGCCAGTAGTATAGGGGGACTATTCACCGGGGAGCTGTTTTTT.

The chain uses TRBV28 and TRBJ1-1; D perhaps matches TRBD1 (5 bases). The CDR3 length is 15 residues. In germline, CDR1 is MDHEN, CDR2 SYDVKM. Trimming removed 6 bases from V and 1 base from J, with 15 bases in between. In nucleotides, the CDR3 is TGTGCCAGCAGGGCCTTGGGACCTACGAACACTGAAGCTTTCTTT. It specifies CASRALGPTNTEAFF. The full variable domain, rest sourced from reference TRBV28 and TRBJ1-1, is DVKVTQSSRYLVKRTGEKVFLECVQDMDHENMFWYRQDPGLGLRLIYFSYDVKMKEKGDIPEGYSVSREKKERFSLILESASTNQTSMYLCASRALGPTNTEAFFGQGTRLTVV.

The chain joins TRBV5-1 to TRBJ1-5; D is uncertain. Trimming left V 0 bases short and J 0 bases short, with 1 base between. Per germline, CDR1 SGHRS and CDR2 YFSETQ. The CDR3 spans 13 residues. CDR3 protein: CASSLDSNQPQHF. CDR3 DNA: TGCGCCAGCAGCTTGGATAGCAATCAGCCCCAGCATTTT.

This clone was counted a single time. The chain uses TRBV19 and TRBJ2-4, with D tentatively TRBD1 or TRBD2 (5 bases each). V lost 5 bases and J 3 bases, leaving 20 bases between the germline ends. Germline V gives CDR1 LNHDA, CDR2 SQIVND (reference sequence). The CDR3 has 17 amino acids. CDR3 coding DNA: TGTGCCAGTAGTCTCTCTGTGTGGTTGGGGGACAAAAACATTCAGTACTTC. Protein product: CASSLSVWLGDKNIQYF. Complete variable domain (other parts from reference TRBV19 and TRBJ2-4): DGGITQSPKYLFRKEGQNVTLSCEQNLNHDAMYWYRQDPGQGLRLIYYSQIVNDFQKGDIAEGYSVSREKKESFPLTVTSAQKNPTAFYLCASSLSVWLGDKNIQYFGAGTRLSVL.

The chain recombines TRBV27 with TRBJ2-2, with no clear D. The CDR3 is made up of 12 amino acids. The germline V gene has CDR1 MNHEY and CDR2 SMNVEV (reference sequence). Trimming left V 2 bases short and J 8 bases short, with 6 bases between. The CDR3, as DNA: TGTGCCAGCAGTTTAAGTGGTGGGGAGCTGTTTTTT. Translated, it gives CASSLSGGELFF.

This clone was picked up one time. Sequence at one end of the junction differs from germline and may be a read error. The chain recombines TRBV7-7 with TRBJ2-1, with D unclear. Germline CDR1 is SSHAT and CDR2 is FNYEAQ (reference sequence). This CDR3 comprises 13 residues. CDR3 bases: TGTGCTAGCAGCCGCGAAGGTCACAATGAGCAGTTCTTC. Protein: CASSREGHNEQFF.

The chain uses TRBV6-5 and TRBJ2-7; 8 positions agree with TRBD2. Trimming cost V 2 bases and J 2 bases; bases outside gene matches: 5. The CDR3 runs 15 residues. Germline-derived CDR1 and CDR2 are MNHEY and SVGAGI. DNA for the CDR3: TGTGCCAGCAGTTACAGTAGCGGGAAAGCCTACGAGCAGTACTTC. The encoded protein is CASSYSSGKAYEQYF.

This clone was counted only a few times. V is TRBV19 and J is TRBJ1-5; a possible D gene is TRBD1 (6 bases). Trimming removed 3 bases at V and 1 base at J, with 10 bases between. The CDR3 extends over 15 amino acids. Per germline, CDR1 LNHDA and CDR2 SQIVND (reference sequence). The CDR3 DNA follows: TGTGCCAGTAGTATCGGACAGTCAAGCAATCAGCCCCAGCATTTT. It translates to CASSIGQSSNQPQHF.

The rearrangement links TRBV7-2 to TRBJ2-3; 10 positions agree with TRBD2. V was pared by 3 bases and J by 2 bases, with 5 bases of the junction left unmatched. The CDR3 spans 16 residues. Germline assignment: CDR1 SGHTA and CDR2 FQGNSA. Here the CDR3 reads CASSLRTSGFTDTQYF. The DNA of the CDR3 is TGTGCCAGCAGCTTGCGGACTAGCGGATTCACAGATACGCAGTATTTT. The full variable domain, in which reference TRBV7-2 and TRBJ2-3 provide the parts outside the CDR3, is GAGVSQSPSNKVTEKGKDVELRCDPISGHTALYWYRQSLGQGLEFLIYFQGNSAPDKSGLPSDRFSAERTGGSVSTLTIQRTQQEDSAVYLCASSLRTSGFTDTQYFGPGTRLTVL.